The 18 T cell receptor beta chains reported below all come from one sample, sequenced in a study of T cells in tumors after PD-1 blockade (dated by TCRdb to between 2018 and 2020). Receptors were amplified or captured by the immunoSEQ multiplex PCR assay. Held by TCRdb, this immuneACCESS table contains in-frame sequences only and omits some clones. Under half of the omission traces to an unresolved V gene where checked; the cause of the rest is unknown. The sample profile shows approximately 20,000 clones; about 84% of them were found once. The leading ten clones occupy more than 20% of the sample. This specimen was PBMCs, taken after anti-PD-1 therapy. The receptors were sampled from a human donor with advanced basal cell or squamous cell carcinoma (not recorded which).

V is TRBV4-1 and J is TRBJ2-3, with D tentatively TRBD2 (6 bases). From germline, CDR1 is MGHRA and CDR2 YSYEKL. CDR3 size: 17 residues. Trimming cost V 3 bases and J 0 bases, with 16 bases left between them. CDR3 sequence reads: CASSHHTGLLSTDTQYF. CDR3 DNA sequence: TGCGCCAGCAGCCATCACACGGGACTTCTCAGCACAGATACGCAGTATTTT.

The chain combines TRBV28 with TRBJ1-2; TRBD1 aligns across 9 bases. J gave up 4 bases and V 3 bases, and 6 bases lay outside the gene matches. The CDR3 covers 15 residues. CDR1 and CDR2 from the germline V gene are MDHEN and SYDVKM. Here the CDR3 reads CASSFRTGAVYGYTF. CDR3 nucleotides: TGTGCCAGCAGTTTTCGGACAGGGGCCGTCTATGGCTACACCTTC.

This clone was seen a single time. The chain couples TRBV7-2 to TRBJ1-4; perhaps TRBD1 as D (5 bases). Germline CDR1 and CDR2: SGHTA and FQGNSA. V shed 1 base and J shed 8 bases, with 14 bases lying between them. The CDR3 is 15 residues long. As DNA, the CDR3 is TGTGCCAGCAGCTTAGACTACAGGTCTGGGGAAAAACTGTTTTTT. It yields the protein CASSLDYRSGEKLFF.

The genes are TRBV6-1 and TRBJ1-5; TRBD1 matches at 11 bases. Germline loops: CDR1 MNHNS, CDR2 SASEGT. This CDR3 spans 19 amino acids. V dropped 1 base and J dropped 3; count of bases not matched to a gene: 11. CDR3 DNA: TGTGCCAGCAGTGAAGAGGGACAGGGGGGGCCAGCCTACAATCAGCCCCAGCATTTT. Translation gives CASSEEGQGGPAYNQPQHF.

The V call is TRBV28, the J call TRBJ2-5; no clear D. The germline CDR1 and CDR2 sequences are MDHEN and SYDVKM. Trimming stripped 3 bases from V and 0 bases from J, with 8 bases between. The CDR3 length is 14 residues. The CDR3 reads CASSFPEDQETQYF. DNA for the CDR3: TGTGCCAGCAGTTTCCCGGAAGACCAAGAGACCCAGTACTTC.

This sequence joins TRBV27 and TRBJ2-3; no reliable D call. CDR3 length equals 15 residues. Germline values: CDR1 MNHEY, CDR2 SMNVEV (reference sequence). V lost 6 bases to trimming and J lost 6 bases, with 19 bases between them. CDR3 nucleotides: TGTGCCAGCAGCCCCCTGCCTAGTCCATCCGATACGCAGTATTTT. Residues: CASSPLPSPSDTQYF.

The CDR3, as DNA: TGTGCCAGCAGCCCAGTCCGGGGGGAGCTGTTTTTT. Protein product: CASSPVRGELFF. V is TRBV13 and J is TRBJ2-2; D not resolved. CDR1 and CDR2 from the germline V gene are PRHDT and FYEKMQ (reference sequence). The CDR3 totals 12 residues. Trimming took 5 bases from V and 8 from J, leaving 9 bases between them.

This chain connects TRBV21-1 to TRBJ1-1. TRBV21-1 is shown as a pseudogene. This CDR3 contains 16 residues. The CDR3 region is CASSKARGLMNTEAFF. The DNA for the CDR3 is TGTGCCAGCAGCAAAGCACGGGGTTTGATGAACACTGAAGCTTTCTTT.

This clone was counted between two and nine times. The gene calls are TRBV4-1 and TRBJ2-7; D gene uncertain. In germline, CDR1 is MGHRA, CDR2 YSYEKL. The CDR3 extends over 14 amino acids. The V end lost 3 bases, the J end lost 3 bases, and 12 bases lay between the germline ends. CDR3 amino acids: CASSQEDGYYEQYF. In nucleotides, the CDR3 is TGCGCCAGCAGCCAGGAAGACGGGTACTACGAGCAGTACTTC.

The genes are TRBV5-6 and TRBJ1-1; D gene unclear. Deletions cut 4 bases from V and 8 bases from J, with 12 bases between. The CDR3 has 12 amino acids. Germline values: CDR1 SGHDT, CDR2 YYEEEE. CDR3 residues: CASSLRTVEAFF. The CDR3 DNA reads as TGTGCCAGCAGCCTCCGGACCGTCGAAGCTTTCTTT.

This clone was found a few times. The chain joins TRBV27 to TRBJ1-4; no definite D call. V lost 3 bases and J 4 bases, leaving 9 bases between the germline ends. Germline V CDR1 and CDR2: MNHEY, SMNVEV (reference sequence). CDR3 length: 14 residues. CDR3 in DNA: TGTGCCAGCAGTTTTCACGGTTTTAATGAAAAACTGTTTTTT. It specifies CASSFHGFNEKLFF.

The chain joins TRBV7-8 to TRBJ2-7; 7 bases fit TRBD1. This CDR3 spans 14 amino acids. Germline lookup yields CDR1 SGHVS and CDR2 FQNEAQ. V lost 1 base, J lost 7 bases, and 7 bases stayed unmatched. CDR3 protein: CASSLGGTAIEQYF. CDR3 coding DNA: TGTGCCAGCAGCTTAGGGGGGACAGCCATAGAGCAGTACTTC.

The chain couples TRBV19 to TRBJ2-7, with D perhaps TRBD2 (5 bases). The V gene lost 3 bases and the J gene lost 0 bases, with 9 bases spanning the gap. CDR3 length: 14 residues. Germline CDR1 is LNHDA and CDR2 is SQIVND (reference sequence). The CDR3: CASSMWENSYEQYF. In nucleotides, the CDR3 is TGTGCCAGTAGTATGTGGGAGAACTCCTACGAGCAGTACTTC.

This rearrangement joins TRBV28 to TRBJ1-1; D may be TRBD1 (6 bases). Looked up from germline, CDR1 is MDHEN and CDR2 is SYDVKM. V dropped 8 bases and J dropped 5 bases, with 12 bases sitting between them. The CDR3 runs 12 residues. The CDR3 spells CASYRARTEAFF. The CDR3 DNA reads TGTGCCAGCTACAGGGCCCGGACTGAAGCTTTCTTT.

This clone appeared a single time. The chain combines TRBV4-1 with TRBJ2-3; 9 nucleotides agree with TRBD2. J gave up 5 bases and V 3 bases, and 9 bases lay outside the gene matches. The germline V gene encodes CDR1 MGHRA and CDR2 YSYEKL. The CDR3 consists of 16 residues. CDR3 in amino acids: CASSHAGGGAGDTQYF. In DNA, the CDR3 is TGCGCCAGCAGCCATGCCGGCGGGGGGGCGGGAGATACGCAGTATTTT.

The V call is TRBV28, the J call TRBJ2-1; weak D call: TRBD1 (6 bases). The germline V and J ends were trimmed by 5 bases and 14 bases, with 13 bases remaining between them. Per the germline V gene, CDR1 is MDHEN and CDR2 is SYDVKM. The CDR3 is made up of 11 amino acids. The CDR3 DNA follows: TGTGCCAGCAGTGAAACAGGGATTAAGTTCTTC. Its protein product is CASSETGIKFF.

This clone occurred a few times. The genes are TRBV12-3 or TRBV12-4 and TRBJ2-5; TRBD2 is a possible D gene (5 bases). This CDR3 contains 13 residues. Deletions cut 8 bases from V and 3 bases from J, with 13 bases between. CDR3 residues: CASGNSEEETQYF. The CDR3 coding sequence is TGTGCCAGCGGAAATAGCGAGGAAGAGACCCAGTACTTC.

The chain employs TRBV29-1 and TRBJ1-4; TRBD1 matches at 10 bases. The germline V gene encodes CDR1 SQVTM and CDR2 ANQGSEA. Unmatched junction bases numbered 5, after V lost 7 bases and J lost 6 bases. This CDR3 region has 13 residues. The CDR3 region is CSACGTGDEKLFF. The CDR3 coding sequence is TGCAGCGCCTGCGGGACAGGGGATGAAAAACTGTTTTTT.